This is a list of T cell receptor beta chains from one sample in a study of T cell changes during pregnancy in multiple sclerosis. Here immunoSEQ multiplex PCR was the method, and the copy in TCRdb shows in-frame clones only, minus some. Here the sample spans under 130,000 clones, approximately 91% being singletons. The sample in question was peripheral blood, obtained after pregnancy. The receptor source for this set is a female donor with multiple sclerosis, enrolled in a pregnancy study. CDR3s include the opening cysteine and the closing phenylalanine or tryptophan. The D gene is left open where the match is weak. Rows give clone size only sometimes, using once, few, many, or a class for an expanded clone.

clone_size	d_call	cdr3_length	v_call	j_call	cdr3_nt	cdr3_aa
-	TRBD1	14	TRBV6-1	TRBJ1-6	TGTGCCAGCAGCCGACAGGGTTATAATTCACCCCTCCACTTT	CASSRQGYNSPLHF
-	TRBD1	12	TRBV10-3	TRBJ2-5	TGTGCCATACAAGGGGGCGGGGAGACCCAGTACTTC	CAIQGGGETQYF
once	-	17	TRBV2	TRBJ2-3	TGTGCCAGAGATGCCCCGGGACCCCACTCGGGGGCAGATACGCAGTATTTT	CARDAPGPHSGADTQYF
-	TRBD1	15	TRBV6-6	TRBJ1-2	TGTGCCAGCAGACTGAGGGACAGCTCGGGCTATGGCTACACCTTC	CASRLRDSSGYGYTF
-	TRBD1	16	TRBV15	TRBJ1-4	TGTGCCACCAGCAGAGATAGAACAGGGGGTAAAGAAAAACTGTTTTTT	CATSRDRTGGKEKLFF
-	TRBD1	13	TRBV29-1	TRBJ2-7	TGCAGCGCGGGACAGGGGGCACGCTACGAGCAGTACTTC	CSAGQGARYEQYF
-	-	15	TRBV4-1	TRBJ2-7	TGCGCCAGCAGCCCTCGGGCAGGGGCCCCCGACGAGCAGTACTTC	CASSPRAGAPDEQYF
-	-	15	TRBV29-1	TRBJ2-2	TGCAGCGTGGAGGCCCCAGAATCGAACACCGGGGAGCTGTTTTTT	CSVEAPESNTGELFF
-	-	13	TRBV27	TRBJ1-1	TGTGCCAGCGGCCGAGGGGGAAGGACTGAAGCTTTCTTT	CASGRGGRTEAFF
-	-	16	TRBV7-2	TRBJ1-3	TGTGCCAGCAGCTTAGCGCGACGCGGCTCTGGAAACACCATATATTTT	CASSLARRGSGNTIYF
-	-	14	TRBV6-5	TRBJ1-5	TGTGCCAGCAGTGCCCCTCGGGGCAATCAGCCCCAGCATTTT	CASSAPRGNQPQHF
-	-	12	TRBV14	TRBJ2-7	TGTGCCAGCAGCCAGGAGGCCTACGAGCAGTACTTC	CASSQEAYEQYF
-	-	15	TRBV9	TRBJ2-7	TGTGCCAGCAGCGTAGATATGGCCCCCTCCTACGAGCAGTACTTC	CASSVDMAPSYEQYF
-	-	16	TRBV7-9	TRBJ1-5	TGTGCCAGCAGCTCGTCGCTACAGGGTCCAGGACAGCCCCAGCATTTT	CASSSSLQGPGQPQHF
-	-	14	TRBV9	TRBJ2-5	TGTGCCAGCAGCGTAGCTGAATCCGAGGAGACCCAGTACTTC	CASSVAESEETQYF
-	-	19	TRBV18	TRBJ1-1	TGTGCCAGCTCACCACCGATCTGGGACACCAGTTGGGAGAACACTGAAGCTTTCTTT	CASSPPIWDTSWENTEAFF
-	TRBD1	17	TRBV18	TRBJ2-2	TGTGCCAGCTCGCCGCAGCTGGGACAGCTTAACACCGGGGAGCTGTTTTTT	CASSPQLGQLNTGELFF
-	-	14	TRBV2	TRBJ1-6	TGTGCCAGCAGTGAAGGGCAGGGATTATCACCCCTCCACTTT	CASSEGQGLSPLHF
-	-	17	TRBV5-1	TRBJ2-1	TGCGCCAGCAGCTTGGAAGGGATTGACAGCTCCTACAATGAGCAGTTCTTC	CASSLEGIDSSYNEQFF
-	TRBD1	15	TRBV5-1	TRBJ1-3	TGCGCCAGCAGTTACGGACAGGCGAGTTTAAACACCATATATTTT	CASSYGQASLNTIYF
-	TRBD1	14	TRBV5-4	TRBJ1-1	TGTGCCAGCAGCCCAGAAGTACAGGGGCGGATAGCTTTCTTT	CASSPEVQGRIAFF
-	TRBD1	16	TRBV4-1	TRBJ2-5	TGCGCCAGCAGCCAAGCGGACAGGGGGGACCAAGAGACCCAGTACTTC	CASSQADRGDQETQYF
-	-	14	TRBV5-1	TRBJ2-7	TGCGCCAGCAGCGAGGACACCCACTCCTACGAGCAGTACTTC	CASSEDTHSYEQYF
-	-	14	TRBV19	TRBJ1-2	TGTGCCAGTAGTATTGACAGTTTGAACTATGGCTACACCTTC	CASSIDSLNYGYTF
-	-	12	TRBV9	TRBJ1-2	TGTGCCAGCAGCGTCCGGGATTATGGCTACACCTTC	CASSVRDYGYTF